These T cell receptor beta chains were read from a single sample in a study of T cell repertoires in cytomegalovirus infection. From the reads, TCRdb called clonotypes with MiXCR, one entry per CDR3 protein. The sample has approximately 260,000 distinct CDR3 sequences, 15% to 20% seen once; the top ten hold around half. Material: CD8+ T cells from PBMCs. The receptors here all came from a human donor in good health (CMV status not recorded). Some clones in this sample may be carry-over from other donors' samples. CDR3s leave out the opening cysteine and the closing phenylalanine or tryptophan.

V,J,CDR3
TRBV7-9,TRBJ1-4,ASRGTGGPTNEKLF
TRBV12-3/TRBV12-4,TRBJ2-3,ASSFLSSGSTDTQY
TRBV7-6,TRBJ2-7,ASSTFRQGGHEQY
TRBV6-5,TRBJ1-6,ASSYSIGVPLH
TRBV5-6,TRBJ2-7,ASSLGGTEYYEQY
TRBV28,TRBJ2-1,ASSLLGLAGGGYNEQF
TRBV28,TRBJ2-7,ASSDQGADGEQY
TRBV12-5,TRBJ1-5,ASVWQLGNQPQH
TRBV7-9,TRBJ1-1,ASSSWGNTEAF
TRBV7-3,TRBJ2-2,ASSWGTGNTGELF
TRBV28,TRBJ2-7,ASSLSGSGYEQY
TRBV6-1,TRBJ2-1,ASSEVGLTSGDTYNEQF
TRBV28,TRBJ1-1,ASSWAGDLSTEAF
TRBV28,TRBJ2-7,ASRPGAGEQY
TRBV6-6,TRBJ2-7,ASSYDRNYEQY
TRBV4-1,TRBJ2-5,ASSQVIFQETQY
TRBV7-2,TRBJ1-3,ASSLVQGPGNTIY
TRBV7-9,TRBJ2-2,ASSPNAGWHTGELF
TRBV28,TRBJ2-3,ASSAPRRTDTQY
TRBV29-1,TRBJ2-1,SVTTRSAGYNEQF
TRBV28,TRBJ1-2,ASDSYYGYT
TRBV2,TRBJ1-2,ANSVPLRDRGPKDYGYT
TRBV28,TRBJ1-2,ASSERGLINGYT
TRBV29-1,TRBJ1-3,SVEDGSTGISGNTIY
TRBV6-2/TRBV6-3,TRBJ2-7,ASRKAGIPSEQY
TRBV4-1,TRBJ2-7,ASSQTRQGVTYEQY
TRBV5-5,TRBJ1-2,ASSLGDREFSYGYT
TRBV29-1,TRBJ2-7,SVEVGQGYEQY
TRBV4-2,TRBJ1-1,ASSPTRQGPTEAF
TRBV10-3,TRBJ1-2,AISDLQPGAVGYGYT
TRBV12-5,TRBJ2-2,ASGLLFTGELF
TRBV7-9,TRBJ2-5,ASSQIERSQY
TRBV5-1,TRBJ2-7,ASSWGSPSSYEQY
TRBV6-5,TRBJ1-2,ASSPYRSGTGGDFYGYT
TRBV11-2,TRBJ2-5,ASSWRETQY
TRBV28,TRBJ1-4,ASSLPLGTGVEKLF
TRBV7-9,TRBJ2-7,ASRPDRVPSYEQY
TRBV28,TRBJ2-7,ASSPPPVSYEQY
TRBV28,TRBJ1-6,ASSYYRESGSPLH
TRBV19,TRBJ2-1,ASSPAGTGGIEQF
TRBV7-6,TRBJ1-6,ASSYGGWGSPLH
TRBV6-2/TRBV6-3,TRBJ2-3,ASSYSTGTEADTQY
TRBV7-2,TRBJ2-5,ASSPSQGFRETQY
TRBV2,TRBJ1-5,ASSDGTGGVYSNQPQH
TRBV7-9,TRBJ1-2,ASSLAVTGTPYGYT
TRBV28,TRBJ2-2,ASTLLPRELDTGELF
TRBV4-1,TRBJ1-5,ASSQTGGDNQPQH
TRBV7-9,TRBJ2-1,ASSLEGPLNEQF
TRBV4-3,TRBJ1-4,ASSQDRTGSQKLF
TRBV6-6,TRBJ2-3,ASSYSGYGADTQY
TRBV6-2/TRBV6-3,TRBJ2-1,ASSYEAGGYNEQF
TRBV2,TRBJ1-1,ASSEFSRGRTEAF
TRBV28,TRBJ1-6,ASEVDRTAHPNSPLH